This T cell receptor beta chain derives from a study of shared clonotypes between healthy human individuals (dated by TCRdb to about 2020). Study-wide context: A couple of women and a few men aged 18 to 49 years were included in the cohort. To estimate repertoire size and how much clonotype sharing occurs between individuals, the study deeply sequenced the blood TCR repertoires of roughly 5 healthy adults. Different laboratories and diverse techniques were used to prepare libraries and sequence TCR repertoires, to increase sequencing depth and limit assay-specific biases. Between about 0.85 and 9.5 billion PBMCs per donor were obtained by leukapheresis. The investigation overall reported the following: Only blood was sampled, and tissue TCR repertoires likely differ from those in blood. Pairwise subsampling indicated that sequencing depth was expected to affect the degree of clonotype sharing among donors. Because the study included only a small number of donors, the genetic and exposure-history diversity represented was limited.

Donors were healthy HIV-negative adults with no recently reported acute infections or vaccinations. Every donor was a Caucasian adult living in Nashville, Tennessee, USA. In the unsorted samples, approximately 82 million PBMCs were counted, and genomic DNA was extracted using the QIAamp DNA Blood Mini kit. Blood was collected by leukapheresis, and PBMCs were isolated by Ficoll-Histopaque density gradient centrifugation and then cryopreserved in liquid nitrogen vapor phase. Using the deep immunoSEQ assay, multiplex PCR amplified TCR CDR3 regions from genomic DNA. Extracted genomic DNA from each cell subset was distributed evenly across all wells of several immunoSEQ 96-well plates, and each plate was treated as a replicate. For unsorted PBMC, 300 ng genomic DNA, equal to 30,000 or so T cell genomes, was loaded into each replicate PCR. Genomic DNA from unsorted PBMC was sequenced over ten immunoSEQ deep assay plates. The purified libraries were quantified using a Qubit 3.0 fluorometer, sized with a Bioanalyzer 2100, and then quantified again using the KAPA Library Quantification kit. Each immunoSEQ 96-well plate was sequenced on its own single-read 150-cycle Illumina NextSeq 550 flow cell. Under the source paper's analysis protocol: Because the immunoSEQ output held only junctional sequences and lacked quality scores, the filtering could not match the filtering applied to full-length reads. To assign V/J genes and CDR3, sequences were annotated against IMGT germline references using PyIR, a Python wrapper for IgBLAST v1.9. Reads were removed for weak V/J assignments (E-value above 1e-6), missing CDR3, stop codons, out-of-frame junctions, or ambiguous translated residues. V3J clonotypes were defined as sequences sharing the same inferred V gene, J gene, and CDR3 amino acid sequence. The percentage overlap between two repertoires was calculated by dividing the number of shared unique clonotypes by the size of the smaller repertoire. Repertoire richness was assessed with RTK rarefaction, the Chao1 estimator, and Recon v2.1 estimates of unobserved clonotypes. TCRdb re-hosts the immuneACCESS table, in-frame sequences only. Its copies lack some clones; in the studies checked, an unresolved V gene accounts for under half of them, and the cause for the rest is not known. V and J calls and clone size are those listed in that table; D and trimming were worked out from the DNA. In all, the sample holds around 530,000 clones, and around three quarters of those were seen once. Of the sample, more than 10% is held by the ten largest clones.

To note about this clone: Its target antigen remains unknown. There are no base qualities to consult, and no much larger clone falls within one base.

The CDR3 spans 14 residues, from the cysteine through the phenylalanine. The DNA shown is the 42-base CDR3, in frame from base 1. The germline V gene encodes CDR1 MNHNY and CDR2 SVGAGI (reference sequence). The junction shows trimming of 2 bases on V and 1 base on J, plus 8 bases between the germline ends. Material for sequencing was PBMCs. The receptor comes from a woman in her thirties or forties in good health. Some clones in this sample may be carry-over from other donors' samples. Recombination linked TRBV6-6 to TRBJ1-1; the D gene lacks a confident call. The DNA is TGTGCCAGCAGTTACGGAGGCGCGAACACTGAAGCTTTCTTT. Its protein is CASSYGGANTEAFF.